This TCR beta chain was recorded in a study of blood T cell repertoires in COVID-19. Study summary: Whether acute or convalescent, the COVID-19 samples came from the United States, Italy and Spain. PBMCs, B-cell-depleted T cells, or T cells were the source of the cDNA or gDNA that made up the material.

Authors' analysis steps: Scientists estimated how many nucleated cells there were by amplifying reference gene primers. Assay: immunoSEQ multiplex PCR; the TCRdb copy retains only in-frame clones and omits some. Clonal size and the V and J genes are those of that table, whereas D and trimming came from the DNA. The data hold hundreds of thousands of clones, with around nine tenths observed a single time. The sample consisted of peripheral blood. The clonotype was recovered from a woman in her twenties or thirties with acute or convalescent COVID-19.

CDR3: CASRGGYEQYF. The CDR3 DNA sequence: TGTGCCAGTCGGGGAGGCTACGAGCAGTACTTC. The rearrangement joins TRBV6-5 to TRBJ2-7, with D perhaps matching TRBD2 (6 bases). Germline lookup yields CDR1 MNHEY and CDR2 SVGAGI. The ends were cut back, 9 bases at V and 3 bases at J, with 9 bases in the middle. The CDR3 runs to 11 residues.